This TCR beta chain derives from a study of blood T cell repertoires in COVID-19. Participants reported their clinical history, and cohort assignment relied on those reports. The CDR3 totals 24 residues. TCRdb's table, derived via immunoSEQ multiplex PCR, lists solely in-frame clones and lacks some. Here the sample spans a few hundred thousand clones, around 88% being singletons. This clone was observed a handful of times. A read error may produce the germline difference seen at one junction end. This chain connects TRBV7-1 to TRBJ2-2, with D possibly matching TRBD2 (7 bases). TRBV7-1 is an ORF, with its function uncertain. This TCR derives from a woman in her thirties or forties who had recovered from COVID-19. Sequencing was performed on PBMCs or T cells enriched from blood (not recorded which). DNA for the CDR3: TGTGCCAGCGGCTCGCGCGCCCCGGGCCGCGGGGGCGACCTCTTATCCACGAACACCGGGGAGCTGTTTTTT. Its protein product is CASGSRAPGRGGDLLSTNTGELFF.